This T cell receptor beta chain was identified in a study of control samples from healthy donors and cancer patients. Method: immunoSEQ multiplex PCR; TCRdb's copy keeps in-frame clones and lacks some. The table has more than 95,000 clones, approximately 92% seen once. Germline V gene lookup returns CDR1 LNHDA and CDR2 SQIVND (reference sequence). V shed 7 bases and J 7 bases; nucleotides not matched to a gene: 6. This CDR3 is 13 amino acids long. This receptor was obtained from a woman aged 50 to 65 with colorectal cancer. The material sequenced was PBMCs. The chain combines TRBV19 with TRBJ1-4, with 7 bases fitting TRBD1. The CDR3 protein is CASTRQGGEKLFF. For the CDR3, the DNA is TGTGCCAGTACCCGACAGGGTGGTGAAAAACTGTTTTTT.